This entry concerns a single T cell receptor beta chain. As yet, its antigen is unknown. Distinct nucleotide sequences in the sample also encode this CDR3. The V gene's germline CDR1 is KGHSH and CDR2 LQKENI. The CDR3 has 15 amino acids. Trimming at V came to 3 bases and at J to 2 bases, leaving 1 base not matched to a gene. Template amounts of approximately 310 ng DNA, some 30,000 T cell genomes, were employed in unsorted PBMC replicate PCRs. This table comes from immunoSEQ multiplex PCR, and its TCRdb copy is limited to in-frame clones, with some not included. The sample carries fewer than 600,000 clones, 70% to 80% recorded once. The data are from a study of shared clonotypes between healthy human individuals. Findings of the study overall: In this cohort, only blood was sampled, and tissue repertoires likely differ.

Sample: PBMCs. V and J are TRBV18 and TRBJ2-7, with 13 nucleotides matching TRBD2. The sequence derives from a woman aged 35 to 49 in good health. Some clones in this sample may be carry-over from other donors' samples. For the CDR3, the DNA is TGTGCCAGCTCACCCGGGACTAGCGGGACCTACGAGCAGTACTTC. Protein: CASSPGTSGTYEQYF.